Sequencing of this T cell receptor (beta chain) was carried out in a study of blood T cells in healthy people across ages. Looking at the study overall: Capture via template switching afforded approximately one barcoded beta molecule per two T cells. General observations from the study: More naive CD4+ cells and higher diversity were found in long-lived than in aged donors. Donor CMV status was unknown, possibly confounding expanded clonotype changes.

The V and J ends lost 3 bases and 1 base respectively, with 9 bases between them. CDR3 length equals 14 residues. Germline V gives CDR1 SEHNR, CDR2 FQNEAQ (reference sequence). Concerning this clonotype itself: Antigen unknown.

Combining a sample-barcoded 5' primer with a J-beta primer mix, a second PCR ran for 7 to 11 cycles. Through a template-switch adaptor with 12 random nucleotides, each cDNA molecule received a tag. TCRdb itself ran the 5' RACE reads through MiXCR, one entry per CDR3 protein. The table has roughly 1,800,000 distinct CDR3 sequences, 49% seen once. Sample: blood. The clonotype originates from a woman between 40 and 50 years old in good health. The chain uses TRBV7-9 and TRBJ1-1; no clear D gene. CDR3 sequence reads: CASSFPGKNTEAFF. The CDR3 coding sequence is TGTGCCAGCAGCTTCCCCGGGAAGAACACTGAAGCTTTCTTT.